This T cell receptor beta chain was captured in a study of shared clonotypes between healthy human individuals. Study conclusions and caveats: Memory subsets had estimated richness that was generally smaller than that of naive subsets.

To note about this clone: Its antigen is not known. Its ends do not fully match the called genes, so a read error is possible.

The CDR3 totals 16 residues. Germline V gene lookup returns CDR1 SSHAT and CDR2 FNYEAQ (reference sequence). Naive CD8 cells were CD45RO-negative, positively selected for CCR7, excluding terminally differentiated effector memory CD45RA+ cells. In the study's own analysis: From ImmunoSEQ came sequences covering only the junction and carrying no quality scores, so filtering differed. Libraries were prepared by immunoSEQ multiplex PCR; TCRdb keeps only in-frame clonotypes and omits some of them. V and J calls and clone size are those listed in that table; D and trimming were worked out from the DNA. Of about 2 million clones in the sample, approximately 94% were seen once.

The chain employs TRBV7-7 and TRBJ2-7; D is undetermined. The sample was naive CD8+ T cells sorted from blood. This TCR came from a man aged 18 to 30 in good health. CDR3 residues: CASSPRPSGRSYEQYF. CDR3 nucleotide sequence: TGTGCTAGCAGCCCCCGGCCTTCGGGCCGATCCTACGAGCAGTACTTC.